The sequence of this T cell receptor (beta chain) was determined in a study of identical twins. This clonotype showed up just a few times. Its antigen is unknown. TCRdb re-called the 5' RACE reads with MiXCR, one entry per CDR3 protein. The sample yields about 690,000 distinct CDR3 sequences, around 6% seen once. Study results and caveats: Whereas memory repertoires showed no such difference, abundant cord blood beta clonotypes carried fewer insertions.

V lost 0 bases, J lost 2 bases, and 9 bases lay in between. The CDR3 has 14 amino acids. Per germline, CDR1 SGHRS and CDR2 YFSETQ. The sequenced sample was naive T cells sorted from blood. V usage is TRBV5-1 and J usage is TRBJ2-7; D may correspond to TRBD1 or TRBD2 (6 bases each). This receptor was obtained from a man aged 18 to 29 in good health. CDR3 residues: CASSLEGGAYEQYF. The CDR3 nucleotides are TGCGCCAGCAGCTTGGAGGGGGGCGCCTACGAGCAGTACTTC.